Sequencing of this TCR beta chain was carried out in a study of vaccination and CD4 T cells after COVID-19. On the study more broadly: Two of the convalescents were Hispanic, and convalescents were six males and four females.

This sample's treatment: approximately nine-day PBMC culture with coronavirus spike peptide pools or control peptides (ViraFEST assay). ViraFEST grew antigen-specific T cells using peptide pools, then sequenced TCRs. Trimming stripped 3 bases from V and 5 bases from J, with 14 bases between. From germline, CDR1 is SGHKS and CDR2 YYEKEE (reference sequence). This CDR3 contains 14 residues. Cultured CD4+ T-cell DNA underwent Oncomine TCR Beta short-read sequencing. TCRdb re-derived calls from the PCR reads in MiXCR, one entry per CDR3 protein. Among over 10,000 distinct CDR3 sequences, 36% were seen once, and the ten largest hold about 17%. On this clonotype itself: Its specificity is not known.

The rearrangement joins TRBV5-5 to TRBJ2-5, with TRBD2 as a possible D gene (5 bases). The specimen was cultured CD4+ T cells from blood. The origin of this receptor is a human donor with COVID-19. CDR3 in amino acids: CASSSVDGVETQYF. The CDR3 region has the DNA TGTGCCAGCAGCTCCGTCGACGGGGTGGAGACCCAGTACTTC.